This T cell receptor (beta chain) was captured by sequencing in a study of Ad26.COV2.S vaccination and SARS-CoV-2 variants. Study information: Ad26.COV2.S arm of COV1001 included the donor. Doses of Ad26.COV2.S were injected into muscle once or twice, 56 days apart. Study outcomes and limitations: An underestimation of total T cell responses may have resulted from the TCR breadth and depth analyses.

V lost 3 bases to trimming and J lost 4 bases, with 15 bases between them. Germline CDR1 is KGHSH and CDR2 is LQKENI. This CDR3 has 15 residues. Treatment specified: around 19 received Ad26.COV2.S at low or high dose, single or two shots; five or six received placebo; per-sample allocation not given. At day 63 after the first vaccine or placebo injection, samples were drawn. An Ad26 vector carrying the Wuhan-strain SARS-CoV-2 spike served as the vaccine. Assay: immunoSEQ multiplex PCR; the TCRdb copy retains only in-frame clones and omits some. The repertoire holds 350,000 to 500,000 clones, with roughly nine tenths as singletons. Remarks on this clone: What it binds is unknown.

The clonotype comes from a person between 18 and 65 years old who received the Ad26.COV2.S COVID-19 vaccine or a placebo. The starting material was peripheral blood, obtained in a trial of Ad26.COV2.S vaccine versus placebo. This chain connects TRBV18 to TRBJ1-1; no firm D call. The chain's CDR3 is CASSPLVQQSTEAFF. The CDR3 nucleotides are TGTGCCAGCTCACCCCTAGTTCAGCAGAGCACTGAAGCTTTCTTT.